This T cell receptor (beta chain) emerged from a study of CD8 T cells in ankylosing spondylitis. MiXCR, applied by TCRdb to the 5' RACE reads, yields one record per CDR3 protein. The sample contains 200,000 to 300,000 distinct CDR3 sequences, about 24% of which appear only once. This clonotype was recorded at least ten times. Antigen specificity is unknown. Findings and limits, study-wide: Reportedly, matched ankylosing spondylitis synovial fluid was significantly enriched for disease-linked clones.

V was trimmed by 5 bases and J by 7 bases, leaving 20 bases between them. Germline lookup yields CDR1 SGHVS and CDR2 FNYEAQ. This CDR3 is built from 15 residues. The source is a male donor with ankylosing spondylitis or in good health (not recorded which). Sequencing input: blood, either unsorted or a sorted T cell fraction (not recorded which). The rearrangement uses TRBV7-6 and TRBJ1-2; D might be TRBD1 (6 bases). Written as DNA, the CDR3 is TGTGCCAGCAGCCAAGAGCTACAGGGTCTTGGTGGCTACACCTTC. Its protein product is CASSQELQGLGGYTF. Full variable domain (remainder filled in from reference TRBV7-6 and TRBJ1-2): GAGVSQSPRYKVTKRGQDVALRCDPISGHVSLYWYRQALGQGPEFLTYFNYEAQQDKSGLPNDRFSAERPEGSISTLTIQRTEQRDSAMYRCASSQELQGLGGYTFGSGTRLTVV.